This T cell receptor beta chain was captured by sequencing in a study of shared clonotypes between healthy human individuals. The protocol was immunoSEQ multiplex PCR, while the TCRdb copy is restricted to in-frame clones and leaves out a portion. The repertoire includes fewer than 1.6 million clones, 98% to 99% of them detected once, and around 0.38% sits in the top ten. V shed 5 bases and J 7 bases; nucleotides not matched to a gene: 4. This CDR3 comprises 11 residues. The germline CDR1 and CDR2 sequences are DFQATT and SNEGSKA (reference sequence). Sample: naive CD4+ T cells sorted from blood. Subset specified: CD45RA+ positively selected. This sequence joins TRBV20-1 and TRBJ1-1; 7 nucleotides agree with TRBD1. The sequence came from a man aged 25-40 years in good health. Here the CDR3 DNA reads TGCAGTGCTCCCGACAGGGATGAAGCTTTCTTT. This encodes CSAPDRDEAFF.